This T cell receptor beta chain was obtained from a study of cytomegalovirus exposure and HLA in healthy donors (dated by TCRdb to about 2017). With respect to the entire study: An earlier analysis of some 620 of the donors reported over 250 Gb of sequence data and 90 million to 120 million unique TCR beta sequences obtained from approximately 180 million T cells. An early release covering about 600 HLA-typed donors comprised about 320 gigabases of sequencing data and roughly 86 million unique TCR sequences. Among the roughly 380 genotyped donors, about 85% belonged to the genetic ancestry cluster associated with self-reported Caucasian donors. The aim of the study was to test whether cataloging public T cell receptors could identify signatures of past pathogen exposure. The T cell repertoires of several hundred subjects were profiled by immunosequencing and related to cytomegalovirus serostatus. Besides the first cohort of roughly 660 subjects, a separate validation cohort made up of 90 to 150 different subjects was used. The study combined high-throughput TCR immunosequencing, statistical association of individual TCRs with disease status, and machine learning to predict cytomegalovirus infection status. In a later analysis, previously published TCR beta repertoires from 550 to 700 donors were re-analyzed and high-resolution HLA genotyping was added so that TCR occurrence patterns could be studied. The later analysis used no new phenotypic data to find candidate immune exposures, relying instead on TCR beta sequences and their occurrence across donors. An earlier analysis of some 500 of the donors applied high-throughput TCR beta sequencing to assess whether each TCR beta V gene segment acted as functional or pseudogenic. Alongside the repertoire data, information on donor age, sex, ethnicity and CMV serostatus was compiled. A later genetic analysis took genome-wide SNP genotypes for about 60% of the roughly 670 donors and used that subset as a discovery cohort. All discovery cohort repertoires had been generated on a single sequencing platform. Class I and class II HLA loci were covered by the typing at four-digit resolution. Typing coverage varied by locus: roughly 629-630 donors for A, B, C, DRB1 and DQB1; more than 500 for DQA1; around 610 for DPA1; roughly 470 for DPB1. Roughly five DR-DQ haplotypes were handled as single units for association and clustering because linkage in the cohort was strong. On average, approximately 250,000 unique TCR beta nucleotide sequences were sequenced per donor among about 400 genotyped donors of the cohort, with 15% to 20% of those sequences being non-productive.

Details on this clone: Which antigen it targets is not known. No quality values exist for individual bases; no much larger clone is one base distant.

V lost 5 bases and J lost 7 bases, and the count of bases not matched to a germline gene is 7. From its cysteine to its phenylalanine, the CDR3 spans 15 amino acids. CDR3 DNA is the only sequence kept; it has 45 bases, read in frame from the first base. CDR1 and CDR2 are read off the germline V gene as MNHEY and SVGAGI. Preparation of the library involved the immunoSEQ multiplex PCR assay. For the multiplex PCR, a mixture combining 60 forward primers for TCR Vbeta segments and 13 reverse primers for TCR Jbeta segments was used. Amplification of the CDR3 region of rearranged TCR beta genes was performed with a multiplex PCR assay on genomic DNA. The Illumina HiSeq System was used to sequence the amplified TCR beta libraries as 87-base-pair reads. Per the original workflow: Across the 670 or so repertoires, a later analysis counted tens of millions of unique TCR beta chains, some 11 million of which were shared by at least two donors. Raw reads were error-corrected and collapsed into unique sequences with a nearest-neighbor algorithm that merged closely related sequences to remove PCR and sequencing errors. CDR3 sequences were aligned to IMGT reference sequences to assign V, D and J gene segments. For a sequence to be retained, at least a six-nucleotide match to both a V gene segment and a J gene segment was required. A rearrangement counted as productive if the CDR3 had no stop codons and remained in frame with V and J, and every other rearrangement counted as non-productive. Following IMGT convention, CDR3 was defined as the stretch from the second conserved V-encoded cysteine to the conserved J-encoded phenylalanine. In an earlier analysis of more than 550 of the donors, sequences lacking an unambiguous match to a single V gene segment were excluded. An earlier analysis of 500 to 600 of the donors classified V segments as functional when productive rearrangements were above 56.7% and as segregating when the standard deviation between donors was above 5%. To diagnose cytomegalovirus status from the catalog of TCR beta chain sequences, a statistical classification framework was built. V and J gene assignment, in a later analysis, came from comparing TCR nucleotide sequences with IMGT/GENE-DB human TR gene sequences. Using the TCRdist pipeline, a later analysis assigned CDR3 sequences along with most-parsimonious VDJ recombination scenarios. A later analysis defined each TCR beta chain by its CDR3 amino acid sequence plus V-gene family, and excluded reads lacking a unique V-gene family. To address suspected cross-contamination and a sequencing artifact, a later analysis removed over 500 highly shared, low-generation-probability nucleotide sequences. In a later analysis, a clonal expansion index for each public chain was calculated from normalized within-repertoire ranks of inferred template counts. Generation probabilities in a later analysis came from a VDJ recombination model fitted to out-of-frame rearrangements, and those results were checked against IGoR. A later analysis scored TCR-TCR, TCR-HLA and TCR-CMV co-occurrence with hypergeometric tests, applying a repertoire-size bias correction to TCR pairs. A later analysis estimated false discovery rates by permuting HLA or CMV assignments 20 times. In a later analysis, co-occurring TCRs were grouped using DBSCAN, and TCRdist sequence similarity was added for clustering within HLA-allele-positive subsets. Co-occurrence clustering excluded repertoires with fewer than 30,000 or more than 120,000 public chains, plus five with anomalous nucleotide sharing. What TCRdb holds here is the immuneACCESS table cut down to in-frame rearrangements. Part of the clones is not present; checked against another copy, under half of the missing clones reflect an unresolved V gene, and the others are unexplained. Clone size and V and J calls were adopted from that table, with D and trimming inferred from the DNA. The sample contains some 160,000 clones, 73% of them found a single time. The top ten hold approximately 5.6% of the sample.

Findings and caveats that apply to the study as a whole: The study gave a list of some 150 TCR beta chains associated with cytomegalovirus. In a later analysis, 15,000 to 20,000 TCR beta sequences were associated with specific HLA alleles at a false discovery rate of 0.05. Some IMGT-functional V segments, including TRBV6-2 and TRBV6-3, could not be distinguished by the 87-base-pair reads and were therefore excluded. Roughly uniform sequencing depth across donors was assumed in presence/absence analyses, although this assumption may not hold. The classifier was reported to diagnose cytomegalovirus status with high specificity and sensitivity in both the original cohort and the validation cohort. In a later analysis, most CMV-associated TCR beta chains were found to appear HLA-restricted, with HLA associations seemingly driven largely by CMV exposure. The only immune exposure information available for the cohort was CMV serostatus. An association between a missense DCLRE1C variant and V-gene and J-gene trimming of TCR beta chains was found in a later genetic analysis and replicated in an independent cohort. Most TCR sequences were observed very rarely across donors, whereas some public TCRs were present in many individuals. In vitro tests confirmed that a few of the cytomegalovirus-associated TCR beta chains recognize cytomegalovirus antigens. A later analysis found that HLA-associated TCR beta chains were more clonally expanded and had lower generation probabilities than equally common non-associated chains. Only TCR beta chains were sequenced in this cohort, and the absence of alpha or paired-chain data limited detectable features. In a later genetic analysis, fewer N-insertions in productive TCRs were reported among donors in an Asian-associated ancestry cluster than the approximately 710-donor mean. An earlier analysis of approximately 600 of the donors showed that most TCR beta V segments appeared in productive rearrangements either about 87% or about 30% of the time, which broadly matched IMGT annotations. A later analysis reported that several top co-occurrence clusters appeared linked to parvovirus B19, influenza, CMV and Epstein-Barr virus. A further reported finding was that TCR beta sequences accurately predicted the HLA-A and HLA-B alleles for most subjects in the first cohort. A group of highly shared sequence variants was considered likely to be a technical artifact of the sequencing pipeline. Because some donors lacked HLA typing at each locus, the association tests relied only on the typed subset. Strong co-occurrence of HLA alleles, especially DR and DQ, made assigning TCR associations to individual alleles difficult. Because counts were too low, about 18 rarely observed V segments, including chromosome 9 orphons, were excluded from the earlier analysis of fewer than 650 of the donors. The authors suggested that the approach could potentially be extended to other disease states and immunological phenotypes. In a later analysis, TCR association rates were found to vary across HLA loci, with the most associated TCRs seen for DRB1 alleles and the fewest for HLA-C alleles. Correlated functional status among segregating V segments might reflect linkage disequilibrium, but an unknown experimental factor could not be ruled out.

The cohort comprised fewer than 700 healthy bone marrow donors. At the time of sampling, all cohort members were nominally healthy, though unrecorded immune exposures were likely present. The donor was CMV seropositive and belonged to the group of 250 to 300 seropositive cohort members. A peripheral blood sample was collected from each donor, and TCR beta sequencing was performed on peripheral blood mononuclear cells. The Qiagen DNeasy Blood Extraction Kit was used to extract genomic DNA from the blood cell samples. Sequencing used PBMCs. This receptor chain uses TRBV6-5 and TRBJ2-1, and 11 junction bases match TRBD1. This TCR was recovered from a woman aged 18-29 years in good health and CMV-seropositive. The CDR3 reads as follows: CASSGGQGVLNEQFF. In nucleotide form, the sequence is TGTGCCAGCAGTGGGGGACAGGGGGTTCTTAATGAGCAGTTCTTC.